The 27 T cell receptor beta chains presented below share a single source sample, sequenced in a study of cytotoxic CD8 clonotypes in ibrutinib-treated CLL (dated by TCRdb to the early 2020s). The method was the immunoSEQ multiplex PCR assay. TCRdb's version of the immuneACCESS table is confined to in-frame rearrangements and falls short of the full clone set. An unresolved V gene accounts for under half of the shortfall where checked; the remainder is of unknown origin. In this sample the table shows hundreds of thousands of clones, 80% of which occur a single time. The ten largest make up under 8.5% of the sample. Sequencing used PBMCs, obtained before ibrutinib treatment. The source is a human donor with chronic lymphocytic leukemia.

This clone was detected a few times. The chain uses TRBV18 and TRBJ2-3; no clear D. V lost 1 base to trimming and J lost 3 bases, with 5 bases between them. Germline CDR1 and CDR2: KGHSH and LQKENI. This CDR3 spans 13 amino acids. CDR3 region: CASSPRDTDTQYF. The DNA of the CDR3 is TGTGCCAGCTCACCACGGGATACAGATACGCAGTATTTT.

The sample holds a few counts of this clone. The chain recombines TRBV9 with TRBJ2-1; maybe TRBD2 (6 bases). Per germline, CDR1 SGDLS and CDR2 YYNGEE. Trimming stripped 0 bases from V and 8 bases from J, with 12 bases between. The CDR3 contains 14 residues. For the CDR3, the DNA is TGTGCCAGCAGCGTAGATCACGGGAGCTATGAGCAGTTCTTC. This gives the protein CASSVDHGSYEQFF.

This clone has more than one count but fewer than ten. The V and J genes are TRBV5-4 and TRBJ1-2; TRBD1 matches 10 bases. V lost 3 bases, J lost 6 bases, and 2 bases stayed unmatched. The germline CDR1 and CDR2 sequences are SGHNT and YYREEE (reference sequence). The CDR3 runs 13 residues. This CDR3 is CASSWDRGNGYTF. In DNA form, the CDR3 reads TGTGCCAGCAGCTGGGACAGGGGAAATGGCTACACCTTC.

V is TRBV10-3 and J is TRBJ2-7, with 14 bases aligning to TRBD2. V gave up 3 bases and J gave up 4 bases; unmatched junction bases: 2. The CDR3 runs to 15 residues. From germline, CDR1 is ENHRY and CDR2 SYGVKD. The CDR3 coding sequence is TGTGCCATCAGTGACGGGACTAGCGGGAGTTACGAGCAGTACTTC. Its translation: CAISDGTSGSYEQYF.

The chain couples TRBV11-2 to TRBJ2-2, with 7 bases that match TRBD1. Germline loops: CDR1 SGHAT, CDR2 FQNNGV. The V gene end was trimmed by 6 bases and the J gene end by 3 bases; junction bases not matched to a gene: 10. The CDR3 loop spans 16 amino acids. CDR3 DNA: TGTGCCAGCAGTGGTATCCGGGGACAGCACACCGGGGAGCTGTTTTTT. This encodes CASSGIRGQHTGELFF. Together with reference TRBV11-2 and TRBJ2-2, the CDR3 gives the full variable domain: EAGVAQSPRYKIIEKRQSVAFWCNPISGHATLYWYQQILGQGPKLLIQFQNNGVVDDSQLPKDRFSAERLKGVDSTLKIQPAKLEDSAVYLCASSGIRGQHTGELFFGEGSRLTVL.

CDR3 protein: CASSLQGAYEQYF. CDR3 nucleotides: TGTGCCAGCAGCCTACAGGGGGCATACGAGCAGTACTTC. J is TRBJ2-7 and V is TRBV27, with TRBD1 identical over 9 bases. The trim removed 6 bases at V and 4 bases at J, leaving 4 bases unmatched. Germline V gene lookup returns CDR1 MNHEY and CDR2 SMNVEV (reference sequence). The CDR3 has 13 residues.

The gene calls are TRBV2 and TRBJ2-1; D is possibly TRBD2 (5 bases). Trimming removed 7 bases at V and 8 bases at J, with 12 bases between. The germline CDR1 and CDR2 sequences are SNHLY and FYNNEI. CDR3 length: 12 residues. The CDR3 nucleotides read TGTGCCAGCAAATCTAGCCTGTATGAGCAGTTCTTC. Translation: CASKSSLYEQFF.

The chain couples TRBV28 to TRBJ1-4; possibly TRBD1 for D (5 bases). CDR1 is MDHEN, CDR2 SYDVKM, per germline. V lost 6 bases to trimming and J lost 11 bases, with 16 bases between them. This CDR3 contains 13 residues. The CDR3 sequence is CASSFTRGYKLFF. The CDR3 region has the DNA TGTGCCAGCAGCTTTACGAGGGGCTATAAACTGTTTTTT.

This clone came up once. The chain is built from TRBV4-2 and TRBJ2-2; 9 bases are shared with TRBD2. Germline CDR1 is LGHNA and CDR2 is YNFKEQ. The CDR3 totals 16 residues. The junction had 6 bases not matched to a gene; V was cut back by 2 bases and J by 5 bases. The CDR3 nucleotides read TGTGCCAGCAGCCAACGTAGCGGGAGAAGGACCGGGGAGCTGTTTTTT. Its translation: CASSQRSGRRTGELFF.

CDR3 DNA sequence: TGCGCCAGCAGCCTAACTAGCGGGAGAACAGATACGCAGTATTTT. Protein sequence: CASSLTSGRTDTQYF. The chain joins TRBV4-3 to TRBJ2-3; TRBD2 matches 11 bases. The germline gives CDR1 LGHNA, CDR2 YSLEER. This CDR3 comprises 15 residues. V was clipped by 4 bases and J by 3 bases; unmatched bases: 3.

CDR3 in DNA: TGTGCCAGCAGCCAAGATTCAGATACGCAGTATTTT. The encoded protein is CASSQDSDTQYF. The V and J genes are TRBV4-2 and TRBJ2-3; D unresolved. The germline V gene has CDR1 LGHNA and CDR2 YNFKEQ. V was clipped by 0 bases and J by 4 bases, with 2 bases between them. The CDR3 has 12 amino acids.

The V gene is TRBV19, the J gene TRBJ2-7, with 9 bases aligning to TRBD2. The CDR3 sequence is 14 residues long. Trimming at V came to 5 bases and at J to 3 bases, leaving 5 bases not matched to a gene. Germline V gene data show CDR1 as LNHDA and CDR2 as SQIVND (reference sequence). The CDR3 nucleotides are TGTGCCAGTAGTGGCGGGAGGGCCCTCTACGAGCAGTACTTC. This encodes CASSGGRALYEQYF.

V and J are TRBV29-1 and TRBJ2-1; 9 bases line up with TRBD2. This CDR3 contains 13 residues. V lost 5 bases, J lost 8 bases, and 7 bases stayed unmatched. Germline values: CDR1 SQVTM, CDR2 ANQGSEA. Here the CDR3 DNA reads TGCAGCGTTCTTAGCGGGAGTTTGTATGAGCAGTTCTTC. This translates into CSVLSGSLYEQFF.

This clone was observed once. V is TRBV6-1 and J is TRBJ2-7; 7 bases line up with TRBD1. V lost 5 bases and J lost 2; bases outside the gene matches: 6. The germline V gene encodes CDR1 MNHNS and CDR2 SASEGT. This CDR3 has 14 residues. In DNA, the CDR3 is TGTGCCAGCAGTCACCGGGACAGAACCTACGAGCAGTACTTC. Amino acids: CASSHRDRTYEQYF.

This rearrangement joins TRBV7-2 to TRBJ1-1; 7 bases agree with TRBD1. CDR1 SGHTA and CDR2 FQGNSA come from the germline V gene. The CDR3 loop spans 15 amino acids. V lost 3 bases and J lost 2; bases outside the gene matches: 6. CDR3 in DNA: TGTGCCAGCAGCTTCTTGTCAGGGGGAAACACTGAAGCTTTCTTT. It yields the protein CASSFLSGGNTEAFF.

V gene TRBV28 combines with J gene TRBJ1-2, with 7 bases matching TRBD1. V shed 4 bases and J 0 bases; nucleotides not matched to a gene: 14. The CDR3 covers 18 residues. CDR1 is MDHEN and CDR2 is SYDVKM in the germline V gene. CDR3 residues: CASSSIRRQGPANYGYTF. DNA for the CDR3: TGTGCCAGCAGTTCGATCCGTCGACAGGGACCAGCTAACTATGGCTACACCTTC.

The genes are TRBV29-1 and TRBJ1-3; no definite D call. In germline, CDR1 is SQVTM, CDR2 ANQGSEA. The CDR3 runs to 15 residues. Trimming pared 2 bases from V and 0 bases from J, leaving 11 bases between. The CDR3 protein is CSVELSDLSGNTIYF. CDR3 coding DNA: TGCAGCGTTGAATTGTCAGATCTCTCTGGAAACACCATATATTTT. The entire variable domain, with the rest obtained from reference TRBV29-1 and TRBJ1-3, is as follows: SAVISQKPSRDICQRGTSLTIQCQVDSQVTMMFWYRQQPGQSLTLIATANQGSEATYESGFVIDKFPISRPNLTFSTLTVSNMSPEDSSIYLCSVELSDLSGNTIYFGEGSWLTVV.

This sequence joins TRBV7-9 and TRBJ1-5, with D possibly being TRBD1 (5 bases). This CDR3 is built from 14 residues. The V gene lost 6 bases and the J gene lost 5 bases, with 14 bases spanning the gap. The germline V gene has CDR1 SEHNR and CDR2 FQNEAQ (reference sequence). In DNA form, the CDR3 reads TGTGCCAGCAGTGCAGGGTTTGTTTATCAGCCCCAGCATTTT. Its protein is CASSAGFVYQPQHF.

This chain joins TRBV28 and TRBJ2-2; perhaps TRBD1 as D (5 bases). The CDR3 is 15 amino acids. Germline values: CDR1 MDHEN, CDR2 SYDVKM. Trimming cost V 1 base and J 2 bases, with 8 bases left between them. CDR3 DNA sequence: TGTGCCAGCAGTTTATATCAGGGAAACACCGGGGAGCTGTTTTTT. This encodes CASSLYQGNTGELFF.

The chain joins TRBV2 to TRBJ1-4; D is unclear. The CDR3 has 15 amino acids. CDR1 SNHLY and CDR2 FYNNEI come from the germline V gene. V gave up 0 bases and J gave up 7 bases, with 12 bases separating them. The CDR3 loop is CASSEALGPGEKLFF. DNA of the CDR3: TGTGCCAGCAGTGAAGCATTAGGGCCCGGTGAAAAACTGTTTTTT.

This chain connects TRBV6-5 to TRBJ1-1; weak D call: TRBD1 (5 bases). The V end was cut by 6 bases, the J end by 4 bases, with 18 bases between. Germline V gene data show CDR1 as MNHEY and CDR2 as SVGAGI. There are 15 residues in the CDR3. CDR3 protein: CASSLYLGGITEAFF. The CDR3 DNA reads TGTGCCAGCAGCCTGTACCTTGGGGGGATCACTGAAGCTTTCTTT.

The chain carries TRBV4-1 and TRBJ2-1; 7 nucleotides agree with TRBD2. Germline trimming cut 0 bases from V and 3 bases from J; bases unmatched to any gene: 2. Germline CDR1 and CDR2: MGHRA and YSYEKL. CDR3 length: 15 residues. DNA for the CDR3: TGCGCCAGCAGCCAAGATGGCGGGGGCTACAATGAGCAGTTCTTC. Translating gives CASSQDGGGYNEQFF.

This clone turned up a few times. The chain uses TRBV15 and TRBJ2-7; D not certain. The CDR3 totals 15 residues. Germline V gives CDR1 LNHNV, CDR2 YYDKDF (reference sequence). Trimming stripped 1 base from V and 0 bases from J, with 10 bases between. The CDR3 region is CATSRAPGGSYEQYF. In DNA, the CDR3 is TGTGCCACCAGCAGAGCCCCAGGCGGCTCCTACGAGCAGTACTTC. Full variable domain (rest looked up from reference TRBV15 and TRBJ2-7): DAMVIQNPRYQVTQFGKPVTLSCSQTLNHNVMYWYQQKSSQAPKLLFHYYDKDFNNEADTPDNFQSRRPNTSFCFLDIRSPGLGDTAMYLCATSRAPGGSYEQYFGPGTRLTVT.

In this sample, this clone turned up a few times. This chain links TRBV21-1 with TRBJ1-2; the D call in the table, TRBD1, was not verified against the DNA. TRBV21-1 is a pseudogene. This CDR3 comprises 13 residues. The DNA for the CDR3 is TGTGCCAGCAGCAAGGGGACAGGGCTTGGCTACACCTTC. Protein: CASSKGTGLGYTF.

V and J are TRBV2 and TRBJ1-5; D unclear. The length of the CDR3 is 15 residues. The germline V gene has CDR1 SNHLY and CDR2 FYNNEI. Trimming shortened V by 4 bases and J by 6 bases, and 16 bases separated the two germline ends. The chain's CDR3 is CASSAVNEVGQPQHF. As DNA, the CDR3 is TGTGCCAGCAGTGCCGTCAATGAGGTGGGTCAGCCCCAGCATTTT.

This sequence joins TRBV7-9 and TRBJ2-3, with a weak D call TRBD1 (6 bases). Germline V CDR1 and CDR2: SEHNR, FQNEAQ (reference sequence). The V end lost 1 base, the J end lost 4 bases, and 9 bases lay between the germline ends. The CDR3 contains 14 residues. The CDR3 sequence: CASSLVAGADTQYF. Written as DNA, the CDR3 is TGTGCCAGCAGCTTAGTAGCAGGGGCAGATACGCAGTATTTT.

The rearrangement links TRBV28 to TRBJ1-5; D remains unclear. Germline V gene lookup returns CDR1 MDHEN and CDR2 SYDVKM. V was clipped by 5 bases and J by 7 bases, with 9 bases between them. The CDR3 has 12 amino acids. CDR3 coding DNA: TGTGCCAGCAGTCCTTTGGGGCAGCCCCAGCATTTT. As protein: CASSPLGQPQHF. The whole variable domain, remainder taken from reference TRBV28 and TRBJ1-5, is DVKVTQSSRYLVKRTGEKVFLECVQDMDHENMFWYRQDPGLGLRLIYFSYDVKMKEKGDIPEGYSVSREKKERFSLILESASTNQTSMYLCASSPLGQPQHFGDGTRLSIL.